This note documents a single T cell receptor (beta chain) sequence. Authors' analysis steps: How many nucleated cells were present was estimated from reference gene primer amplification. Clones were sequenced by immunoSEQ multiplex PCR, and TCRdb holds only the in-frame ones, with some missing. V, J and clone size reflect that table, while D and trimming were determined from the DNA. The data show 310,000 or so clones, roughly nine tenths seen once. The data originate from a study of blood T cell repertoires in COVID-19. Looking at the study overall: Italy, Spain and the United States were the sources of the convalescent and acute COVID-19 samples. PBMCs, B-cell-depleted T cells, or T cells provided the cDNA or gDNA that made up the material.

This sequence was found in a man aged 18 to 30 who had recovered from COVID-19. The sample comprised peripheral blood.

The CDR3 protein is CASSESPPSRRNEQFF. The CDR3 DNA sequence: TGCGCCAGCAGTGAGTCGCCGCCTAGCCGGAGGAATGAGCAGTTCTTC. The chain is built from TRBV10-2 and TRBJ2-1; tentative D call: TRBD2 (5 bases). V lost 0 bases and J 7 bases, leaving 16 bases between the germline ends. CDR1 and CDR2 from the germline V gene are WSHSY and SAAADI. The CDR3 is 16 amino acids.